A single sample gave rise to the 19 T cell receptor beta chains below, sequenced in a study of cytomegalovirus exposure and HLA in healthy donors. The PCR was carried out with 60 Vbeta primers and 13 Jbeta primers. Produced via immunoSEQ multiplex PCR; TCRdb's table is partial and in-frame only. The sample features some 120,000 clones, with roughly 1% in its top ten. What was sequenced was PBMCs. The receptor set was obtained from a man between 18 and 35 years old in good health and CMV-seronegative.

The chain joins TRBV6-5 to TRBJ2-7; 9 bases map to TRBD1. This CDR3 has 16 amino acids. CDR1 is MNHEY and CDR2 is SVGAGI in the germline V gene. J lost 3 bases, V lost 1 base, and 7 bases had no gene match. The CDR3 here is CASSYYGTGRDYEQYF. The CDR3 DNA follows: TGTGCCAGCAGTTACTATGGGACAGGGAGGGACTACGAGCAGTACTTC.

The chain combines TRBV11-2 with TRBJ1-1; tentatively, D is TRBD1 (6 bases). This CDR3 comprises 14 residues. Germline values: CDR1 SGHAT, CDR2 FQNNGV. The V and J ends lost 5 bases and 2 bases respectively, with 12 bases between them. CDR3 in amino acids: CASSPRTENTEAFF. The DNA for the CDR3 is TGTGCCAGCAGCCCCCGGACAGAAAACACTGAAGCTTTCTTT.

The rearrangement uses TRBV18 and TRBJ1-4, with TRBD1 matching over 9 bases. The CDR3 loop spans 16 amino acids. CDR1 and CDR2 from the germline V gene are KGHSH and LQKENI. J was trimmed by 1 base and V by 3 bases; bases with no gene match: 3. The chain's CDR3 is CASSPGTGRTNEKLFF. Written as DNA, the CDR3 is TGTGCCAGCTCACCTGGGACAGGGAGAACTAATGAAAAACTGTTTTTT. Drawing the rest from reference TRBV18 and TRBJ1-4, the complete variable domain is NAGVMQNPRHLVRRRGQEARLRCSPMKGHSHVYWYRQLPEEGLKFMVYLQKENIIDESGMPKERFSAEFPKEGPSILRIQQVVRGDSAAYFCASSPGTGRTNEKLFFGSGTQLSVL.

V is TRBV19 and J is TRBJ2-3, with 9 positions matching TRBD1. Germline CDR1 reads LNHDA; CDR2 reads SQIVND (reference sequence). V lost 4 bases to trimming and J lost 2 bases; unmatched junction nucleotides: 7. This CDR3 has 16 residues. The CDR3 reads CASSRGTGFDTDTQYF. The CDR3, as DNA: TGTGCCAGTAGTAGGGGGACAGGGTTTGACACAGATACGCAGTATTTT.

The rearrangement links TRBV15 to TRBJ2-3; 8 bases match TRBD1. The CDR3 loop spans 16 amino acids. Losses at the gene ends were 6 bases for V and 3 bases for J; bases not matched to a gene: 11. Per the germline V gene, CDR1 is LNHNV and CDR2 is YYDKDF (reference sequence). The CDR3 nucleotides read TGTGCCACCAGTCAAGGACAGGGCATTAGAACAGATACGCAGTATTTT. Protein sequence: CATSQGQGIRTDTQYF.

V gene TRBV19 combines with J gene TRBJ2-7; a possible D gene is TRBD2 (5 bases). From germline, CDR1 is LNHDA and CDR2 SQIVND (reference sequence). CDR3 length equals 13 residues. Trimming shortened V by 5 bases and J by 5 bases, and 13 bases separated the two germline ends. The chain's CDR3 is CASSGLLGNEQYF. The CDR3 region has the DNA TGTGCCAGTAGTGGACTCCTGGGGAACGAGCAGTACTTC.

V gene TRBV25-1 combines with J gene TRBJ2-5; TRBD2 matches 14 bases. V shed 6 bases and J 5 bases; nucleotides not matched to a gene: 2. This CDR3 comprises 14 residues. Looked up from germline, CDR1 is MGHDK and CDR2 is SYGVNS. CDR3 nucleotide sequence: TGTGCCAGCAGGACTAGCGGGAGGGGTGAGACCCAGTACTTC. It codes for CASRTSGRGETQYF.

V gene TRBV19 combines with J gene TRBJ1-1; 8 bases fit TRBD1. CDR1 is LNHDA, CDR2 SQIVND, per germline (reference sequence). The CDR3 runs to 13 residues. The V gene end was trimmed by 8 bases and the J gene end by 1 base; junction bases not matched to a gene: 3. The CDR3 is CASLDRANTEAFF. The CDR3 DNA sequence: TGTGCCAGTCTGGACAGGGCGAACACTGAAGCTTTCTTT.

This chain connects TRBV6-6 to TRBJ2-2, with D maybe TRBD2 (5 bases). There are 14 residues in the CDR3. Per germline, CDR1 MNHNY and CDR2 SVGAGI (reference sequence). The V and J ends lost 6 bases and 2 bases respectively, with 10 bases between them. The CDR3 bases are TGTGCCAGCAGGATGGACTCTAACACCGGGGAGCTGTTTTTT. This codes for CASRMDSNTGELFF.

The chain carries TRBV6-5 and TRBJ1-2, with a weak D call TRBD1 (6 bases). The V and J ends lost 6 bases and 1 base respectively, with 9 bases between them. This CDR3 is 13 amino acids long. Germline CDR1 reads MNHEY; CDR2 reads SVGAGI. CDR3 residues: CASRRQDNYGYTF. CDR3 coding DNA: TGTGCCAGCAGGCGACAGGATAACTATGGCTACACCTTC.

V is TRBV11-2 and J is TRBJ2-7; D gene ambiguous. V was shortened by 1 base and J by 2 bases, with 6 bases between the two germline ends. Germline assignment: CDR1 SGHAT and CDR2 FQNNGV. The CDR3 contains 13 residues. CDR3 coding DNA: TGTGCCAGCAGCTTAGTAGTAGCCTACGAGCAGTACTTC. Translation: CASSLVVAYEQYF.

The chain links TRBV7-2 to TRBJ2-7, with D unresolved. Trimming stripped 3 bases from V and 1 base from J, with 10 bases between. CDR3 length: 14 amino acids. Per the germline V gene, CDR1 is SGHTA and CDR2 is FQGNSA. CDR3 nucleotide sequence: TGTGCCAGCAGCTTTGATCGGCGGTCCTACGAGCAGTACTTC. Its protein product is CASSFDRRSYEQYF.

A word on this clone: The sample carries other DNA sequences with the same CDR3. This rearrangement joins TRBV7-9 to TRBJ2-2; 8 bases are a match to TRBD1. Trimming removed 3 bases from V and 0 bases from J; junction bases left unmatched: 0. The CDR3 extends over 15 amino acids. Germline V gene lookup returns CDR1 SEHNR and CDR2 FQNEAQ (reference sequence). CDR3 coding DNA: TGTGCCAGCAGCTTGGGACAGGCGAACACCGGGGAGCTGTTTTTT. Amino acids: CASSLGQANTGELFF.

The V and J genes are TRBV27 and TRBJ1-6, with D possibly matching TRBD1 (5 bases). This CDR3 spans 15 amino acids. Germline V gene lookup returns CDR1 MNHEY and CDR2 SMNVEV (reference sequence). The ends were cut back, 5 bases at V and 5 bases at J, with 13 bases in the middle. CDR3 coding DNA: TGTGCCAGCAGTCCTACCTCGGGGGATAATTCACCCCTCCACTTT. This translates into CASSPTSGDNSPLHF.

The chain joins TRBV6-5 to TRBJ1-5, with unresolved D. The germline V gene encodes CDR1 MNHEY and CDR2 SVGAGI. V was cut by 5 bases and J by 5 bases, with 10 bases left in between. This CDR3 spans 13 amino acids. The CDR3 here is CASSTGLDQPQHF. The DNA of the CDR3 is TGTGCCAGCAGTACGGGATTAGATCAGCCCCAGCATTTT.

The chain combines TRBV4-3 with TRBJ2-7; 12 bases fit TRBD1. Germline V gene lookup returns CDR1 LGHNA and CDR2 YSLEER. Trimming cost V 0 bases and J 6 bases; bases outside gene matches: 9. The CDR3 is made up of 17 amino acids. The CDR3 protein is CASSQDLHGTGGSEQYF. In DNA form, the CDR3 reads TGCGCCAGCAGCCAAGATCTCCACGGGACAGGGGGCAGCGAGCAGTACTTC.

The chain recombines TRBV28 with TRBJ2-5; 7 bases fit TRBD2. V shed 2 bases and J 11 bases; nucleotides not matched to a gene: 11. There are 14 residues in the CDR3. Germline V gives CDR1 MDHEN, CDR2 SYDVKM. The CDR3 bases are TGTGCCAGCAGTTTACGGGTATCCGCGCGGGAGCAGTACTTC. Translating it yields CASSLRVSAREQYF.

On this clone: This sample also contains other DNA sequences that code for the same CDR3. The J gene is TRBJ2-7, the V gene TRBV6-5; no clear D gene. This CDR3 spans 13 amino acids. Germline values: CDR1 MNHEY, CDR2 SVGAGI. V was shortened by 7 bases and J by 0 bases, with 10 bases between the two germline ends. As DNA, the CDR3 is TGTGCCAGCATCTCAGGAAGCTCCTACGAGCAGTACTTC. Translating it yields CASISGSSYEQYF.

J is TRBJ2-7 and V is TRBV10-1, with TRBD1 matching 8 bases. The CDR3 runs 13 residues. Trimming removed 5 bases from V and 5 bases from J; junction bases left unmatched: 5. Per the germline V gene, CDR1 is WNHNN and CDR2 is SYGVQD (reference sequence). The CDR3 coding sequence is TGCGCCAGCAGTAAGACAGGGGTGGACGAGCAGTACTTC. It yields the protein CASSKTGVDEQYF.